Described below is a single T cell receptor beta chain sequence and its context. The antigen is not known. The length of the CDR3 is 14 residues. The germline gives CDR1 SGHAT, CDR2 FQDESV (reference sequence). Trimming took 4 bases from V and 7 from J, leaving 17 bases between them. The sample is drawn from a study of CD8 T cell repertoires and HIV-1 epitope variants. Study background: Tested: three Gag epitope families, Nef HW9 and YT9.

Study conclusions and caveats: Of eight to ten antigen-specific beta clonotypes, six appeared to cross-react with escape variants.

Assay used: immunoSEQ multiplex PCR; TCRdb lists only in-frame clones, some missing. The sample gives 4,500 to 6,000 clones, more than 65% of which show up once; under 55% is in the top ten. The sample comprised cultured CD8+ T cells derived from PBMCs. This clonotype originated in a male donor with HIV. This chain uses TRBV11-1 with TRBJ2-7, with D possibly TRBD2 on 5 matching bases. The CDR3 region has the DNA TGTGCCAGCAGCTACGGGATTTCCTACGGGGAGCAGTACTTC. It yields the protein CASSYGISYGEQYF.